This T cell receptor beta chain was sequenced during a study of CD8 T cells in ankylosing spondylitis. Findings and limits, study-wide: Relatively rare in peripheral blood, disease-linked clones were also CD8+. What appeared characteristic of ankylosing spondylitis blood was a TCR beta motif of seven to nine highly homologous variants.

The J segment lost 6 bases and the V segment lost 5 bases, leaving 5 bases of the junction unmatched. This CDR3 has 14 residues. TCRdb reanalysed the 5' RACE reads using MiXCR and keeps one entry per CDR3 protein. The data hold over 450,000 distinct CDR3 sequences, with roughly an eighth observed a single time. Details on this clonotype: What it recognizes is unknown.

The rearrangement joins TRBV12-3 or TRBV12-4 to TRBJ2-1; 9 bases line up with TRBD2. Sequenced input: blood, either unsorted or a sorted T cell fraction (not recorded which). This TCR was sampled from a male donor with ankylosing spondylitis. CDR3 region: CASSRLADINEQFF. For the CDR3, the DNA is TGTGCCAGCAGTCGACTAGCGGACATCAATGAGCAGTTCTTC.